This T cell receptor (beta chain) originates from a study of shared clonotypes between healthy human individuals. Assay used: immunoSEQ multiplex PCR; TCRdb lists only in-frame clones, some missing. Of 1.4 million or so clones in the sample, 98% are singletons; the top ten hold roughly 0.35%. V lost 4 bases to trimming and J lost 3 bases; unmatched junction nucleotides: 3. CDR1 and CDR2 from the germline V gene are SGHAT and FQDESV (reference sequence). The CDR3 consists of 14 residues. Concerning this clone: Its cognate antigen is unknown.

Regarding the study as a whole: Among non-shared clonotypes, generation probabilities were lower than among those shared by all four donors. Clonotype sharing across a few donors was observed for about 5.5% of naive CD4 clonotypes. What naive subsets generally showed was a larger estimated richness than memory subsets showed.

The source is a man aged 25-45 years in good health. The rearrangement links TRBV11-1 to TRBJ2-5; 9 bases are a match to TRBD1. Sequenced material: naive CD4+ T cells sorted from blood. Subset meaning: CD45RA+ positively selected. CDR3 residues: CASSSRDREETQYF. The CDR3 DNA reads TGTGCCAGCAGCTCCCGGGACAGGGAAGAGACCCAGTACTTC.